This T cell receptor beta chain was documented in a study of blood T cell repertoires in COVID-19. Study-level information: From T cells, B-cell-depleted T cells, or PBMCs came the material, which was cDNA or gDNA.

How the authors handled the data: Nucleated cell number was recorded as an estimate derived from reference gene primer amplification. Data came from immunoSEQ multiplex PCR; TCRdb stores just in-frame clones and leaves some out. V and J calls and clone size follow that table, whereas D and trimming were derived from the DNA. The table has tens of thousands of clones, approximately 83% seen once. V shed 3 bases, J shed 6 bases, and the junction held 4 bases outside the gene matches. Germline V gene lookup returns CDR1 LNHDA and CDR2 SQIVND (reference sequence). The CDR3 has 14 amino acids. In its sample, this clone was seen a few times.

The J gene is TRBJ2-7, the V gene TRBV19; 11 bases align to TRBD2. This sequence was found in a young man with COVID-19, enrolled during active disease. Input material: peripheral blood. CDR3: CASSMGLAGGEQYF. In nucleotides, the CDR3 is TGTGCCAGTAGTATGGGGCTAGCGGGAGGCGAGCAGTACTTC.